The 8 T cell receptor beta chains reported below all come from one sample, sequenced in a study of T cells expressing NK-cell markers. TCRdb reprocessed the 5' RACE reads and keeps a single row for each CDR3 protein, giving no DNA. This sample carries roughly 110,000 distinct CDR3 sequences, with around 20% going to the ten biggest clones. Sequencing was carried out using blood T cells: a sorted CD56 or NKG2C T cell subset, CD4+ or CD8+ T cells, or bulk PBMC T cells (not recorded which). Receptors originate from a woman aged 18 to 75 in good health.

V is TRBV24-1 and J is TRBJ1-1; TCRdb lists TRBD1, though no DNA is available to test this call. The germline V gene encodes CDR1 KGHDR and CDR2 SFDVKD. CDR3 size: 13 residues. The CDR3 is CARGQGSNTEAFF.

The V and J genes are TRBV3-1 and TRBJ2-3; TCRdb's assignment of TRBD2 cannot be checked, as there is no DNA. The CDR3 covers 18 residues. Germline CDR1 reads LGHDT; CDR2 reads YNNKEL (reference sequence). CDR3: CASSQGLAGPADTDTQYF.

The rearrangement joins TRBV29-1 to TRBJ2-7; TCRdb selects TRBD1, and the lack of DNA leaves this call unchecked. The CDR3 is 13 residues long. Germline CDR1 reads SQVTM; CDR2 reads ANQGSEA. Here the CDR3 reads CSGGLAAGYEQYF.

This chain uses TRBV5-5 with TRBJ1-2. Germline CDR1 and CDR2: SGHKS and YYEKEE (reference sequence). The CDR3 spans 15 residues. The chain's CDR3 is CASSLGEGRDYGYTF.

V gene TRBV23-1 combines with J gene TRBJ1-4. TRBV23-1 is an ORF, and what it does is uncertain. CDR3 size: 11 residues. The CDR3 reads CASTTGEKLFF.

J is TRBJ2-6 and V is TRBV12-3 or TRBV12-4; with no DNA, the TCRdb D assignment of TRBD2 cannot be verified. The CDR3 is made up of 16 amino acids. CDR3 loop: CASSSTADSGANVLTF.

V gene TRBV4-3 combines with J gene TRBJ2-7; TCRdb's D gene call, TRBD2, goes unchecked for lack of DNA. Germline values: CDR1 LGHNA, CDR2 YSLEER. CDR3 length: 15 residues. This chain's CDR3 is CASSQRDSLIYEQYF.

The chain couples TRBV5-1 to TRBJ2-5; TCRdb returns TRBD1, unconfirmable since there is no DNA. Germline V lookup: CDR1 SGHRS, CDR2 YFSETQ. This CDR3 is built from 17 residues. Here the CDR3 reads CASSPGTGGPSGETQYF.